What follows are 14 T cell receptor beta chains derived from one specimen sequenced in a study of cytomegalovirus exposure and HLA in healthy donors. Primers included in the PCR were 60 Vbeta and 13 Jbeta primers. Only in-frame clones appear in the TCRdb table, and some are missing; sequencing was by immunoSEQ multiplex PCR. Of some 160,000 clones listed, roughly 80% were seen once; the top ten hold 7% to 9%. The sequencing input was PBMCs. The receptors were sampled from a male donor in good health and CMV-seropositive.

The chain employs TRBV18 and TRBJ2-1; 7 bases map to TRBD2. This CDR3 is built from 15 residues. Germline values: CDR1 KGHSH, CDR2 LQKENI. The V segment lost 9 bases and the J segment 1 base; nucleotides outside the gene matches: 9. The CDR3 here is CASSYSSGSYNEQFF. CDR3 coding DNA: TGTGCCAGTTCTTATTCTAGCGGTTCCTACAATGAGCAGTTCTTC.

This clone showed up just once. The chain employs TRBV6-5 and TRBJ2-7; 7 bases agree with TRBD1. The germline V gene encodes CDR1 MNHEY and CDR2 SVGAGI. V lost 5 bases, J lost 5 bases, and 3 bases stayed unmatched. The CDR3 totals 12 residues. The CDR3 loop is CASSIDRDEQYF. Written as DNA, the CDR3 is TGTGCCAGCAGTATAGACAGGGACGAGCAGTACTTC.

This clone was detected once. CDR3 region: CASSIQATAFF. The CDR3 DNA reads TGTGCCAGTAGTATTCAGGCCACGGCTTTCTTT. This chain uses TRBV19 with TRBJ1-1, with D unresolved. Trimming removed 3 bases from V and 11 bases from J, with 10 bases in between. From germline, CDR1 is LNHDA and CDR2 SQIVND (reference sequence). The length of the CDR3 is 11 residues. Drawing the rest from reference TRBV19 and TRBJ1-1, the complete variable domain is DGGITQSPKYLFRKEGQNVTLSCEQNLNHDAMYWYRQDPGQGLRLIYYSQIVNDFQKGDIAEGYSVSREKKESFPLTVTSAQKNPTAFYLCASSIQATAFFGQGTRLTVV.

The chain links TRBV28 to TRBJ1-2; D call uncertain. CDR1 is MDHEN and CDR2 is SYDVKM in the germline V gene. V was clipped by 2 bases and J by 3 bases, with 22 bases between them. The CDR3 spans 18 residues. In DNA, the CDR3 is TGTGCCAGCAGTTTAGCCCTCTCTATACTGAAAATGGACTATGGCTACACCTTC. The encoded protein is CASSLALSILKMDYGYTF.

The V call is TRBV30, the J call TRBJ1-2; no firm D call. Germline CDR1 and CDR2: GTSNPN and SVGIG (reference sequence). Trimming removed 6 bases from V and 9 bases from J, with 20 bases in between. The CDR3 runs to 13 residues. The DNA for the CDR3 is TGTGCCTGCCCCGTTGGAGGGAATACTCGCTACACCTTC. Translated, it gives CACPVGGNTRYTF.

V gene TRBV11-2 combines with J gene TRBJ1-5, with TRBD1 matching 7 bases. Unmatched junction bases numbered 5, after V lost 4 bases and J lost 5 bases. The CDR3 is made up of 14 amino acids. Germline CDR1 SGHAT, CDR2 FQNNGV. CDR3 coding DNA: TGTGCCAGCAGCTATGCAGGGGGTCATCAGCCCCAGCATTTT. It translates to CASSYAGGHQPQHF.

The chain joins TRBV6-5 to TRBJ1-2; no firm D call. Germline CDR1 MNHEY, CDR2 SVGAGI. The length of the CDR3 is 14 residues. With 5 bases removed from V and 5 bases from J, the gap between germline ends came to 15 bases. The CDR3 DNA follows: TGTGCCAGCAGTGTCCGGGGTGGTGGTTATGGCTACACCTTC. Its translation is CASSVRGGGYGYTF.

The chain links TRBV29-1 to TRBJ2-5, with D maybe TRBD2 (6 bases). The V and J ends lost 2 bases and 7 bases respectively, with 14 bases between them. The CDR3 spans 13 residues. Germline-derived CDR1 and CDR2 are SQVTM and ANQGSEA. The CDR3 is CSVEIGRKGTQYF. The CDR3 DNA is TGCAGCGTTGAAATCGGGAGAAAGGGGACCCAGTACTTC.

The genes are TRBV5-1 and TRBJ2-7, with a weak D call TRBD2 (7 bases). Germline values: CDR1 SGHRS, CDR2 YFSETQ. The ends were cut back, 0 bases at V and 4 bases at J, with 14 bases in the middle. CDR3 size: 15 residues. CDR3 bases: TGCGCCAGCAGCTTGGAGGCGGGGGCGAAATACGAGCAGTACTTC. Translation gives CASSLEAGAKYEQYF.

V and J are TRBV5-1 and TRBJ1-3; D ambiguous. CDR1 SGHRS and CDR2 YFSETQ come from the germline V gene. There are 16 residues in the CDR3. V was cut by 0 bases and J by 4 bases, with 14 bases left in between. The CDR3 reads CASSLGPLGSGNTIYF. The DNA of the CDR3 is TGCGCCAGCAGCTTGGGACCGTTGGGCTCAGGAAACACCATATATTTT. The full variable domain, its missing parts supplied by reference TRBV5-1 and TRBJ1-3, is KAGVTQTPRYLIKTRGQQVTLSCSPISGHRSVSWYQQTPGQGLQFLFEYFSETQRNKGNFPGRFSGRQFSNSRSEMNVSTLELGDSALYLCASSLGPLGSGNTIYFGEGSWLTVV.

The chain is built from TRBV2 and TRBJ1-6, with 9 bases lining up with TRBD1. The germline CDR1 and CDR2 sequences are SNHLY and FYNNEI. The CDR3 consists of 14 residues. J gave up 8 bases and V 10 bases, and 9 bases lay outside the gene matches. CDR3 sequence reads: CATRTGAFDSPLHF. The CDR3 DNA follows: TGTGCCACCAGGACAGGGGCGTTCGATTCACCCCTCCACTTT.

The rearrangement joins TRBV7-6 to TRBJ2-3; 12 positions agree with TRBD2. CDR3 length: 16 amino acids. Trimming cost V 1 base and J 4 bases; bases outside gene matches: 3. The germline V gene encodes CDR1 SGHVS and CDR2 FNYEAQ. In DNA, the CDR3 is TGTGCCAGCAGCTTAGGGCCTAGCGGGGGGGCAGATACGCAGTATTTT. Amino acids: CASSLGPSGGADTQYF.

The V call is TRBV5-8, the J call TRBJ1-1, with D perhaps matching TRBD1 (6 bases). V was clipped by 8 bases and J by 1 base, with 18 bases between them. This CDR3 contains 15 residues. Per germline, CDR1 SGHTS and CDR2 YDEGEE. The CDR3, as DNA: TGTGCCAGTGGGGGAGGGGGGGCGAAGAACACTGAAGCTTTCTTT. Protein sequence: CASGGGGAKNTEAFF.

The rearrangement uses TRBV4-3 and TRBJ2-7; 8 bases fit TRBD1. This CDR3 contains 15 residues. V trimming: 8 bases; J trimming: 3 bases; junction bases outside the gene matches: 12. Per germline, CDR1 LGHNA and CDR2 YSLEER. This CDR3 reads CASQQGQGSYYEQYF. The CDR3 nucleotides are TGCGCCAGCCAGCAAGGACAGGGTTCTTACTACGAGCAGTACTTC.